The rows below give T cell receptor beta chains drawn from one sample of a study of blood T cell repertoires in COVID-19. Generated by immunoSEQ multiplex PCR, the TCRdb table keeps only in-frame clones and is missing some. Of 130,000 to 150,000 clones in the sample, around 80% are singletons; the top ten hold 35% to 40%. The sequenced sample consisted of peripheral blood. These receptors came from a human donor in a cohort sampled during active COVID-19. Each CDR3 is given with its conserved first and last residue. D genes are given only for firm matches. Size tells how often a clone was seen (once, few, many) or the class of an expanded clone, and some rows leave it out.

>TRBV4-2|TRBJ2-7|NA|TRBD1
TGTGCCAGCAGCACCCTGACAGGGCAGCTGGGGGAGCAGTACTTC
CASSTLTGQLGEQYF
>TRBV9|TRBJ2-1|once|NA
TGTGCCAGCAGCCCCCATTCCACAGGTAATGAGCAGTTCTTC
CASSPHSTGNEQFF
>TRBV2|TRBJ1-5|NA|TRBD1
TGTGCCAGCACAGGACAGGGGAATCAGCCCCAGCATTTT
CASTGQGNQPQHF
>TRBV10-3|TRBJ2-2|NA|TRBD1
TGTGCCATCACGCGAGACAGGGGGAACACCGGGGAGCTGTTTTTT
CAITRDRGNTGELFF
>TRBV9|TRBJ1-4|NA|TRBD1
TGTGCCAGCAGCGTAGAGGGGGCAGGTGAAAAACTGTTTTTT
CASSVEGAGEKLFF
>TRBV12-3/TRBV12-4|TRBJ1-2|once|TRBD1
TGTGCCAGCAGCCCCCAGACAGGGCGTTACACCTTC
CASSPQTGRYTF
>TRBV11-3|TRBJ1-6|NA|NA
TGTGCCAGCAGCTTAGATCGGGTAGGGGGATCACCCCTCCACTTT
CASSLDRVGGSPLHF
>TRBV19|TRBJ1-5|NA|NA
TGTGCCAGTAGCCTACAACCCGGGGGCAATCAGCCCCAGCATTTT
CASSLQPGGNQPQHF
>TRBV7-2|TRBJ2-1|NA|NA
TGTGCCAGCAGCGATGGACAGTTTAGGTACAATGAGCAGTTCTTC
CASSDGQFRYNEQFF
>TRBV28|TRBJ2-3|NA|TRBD2
TGTGCCAGCAGCCCGGGACTAGCGGAAAGGGAGAAGTATTTT
CASSPGLAEREKYF
>TRBV5-1|TRBJ1-1|few|NA
TGCGCCAGCAGCTTGGACCCGGGGAGCACTGAAGCTTTCTTT
CASSLDPGSTEAFF
>TRBV4-3|TRBJ1-4|NA|NA
TGCGCCAGCAGCCAAGAGCCTGGGGGGAGGAATGAAAAACTGTTTTTT
CASSQEPGGRNEKLFF
>TRBV6-6|TRBJ1-5|NA|NA
TGTGCCAGTGTCGGGGCGGGAAGAAGCAATCAGCCCCAGCATTTT
CASVGAGRSNQPQHF
>TRBV10-3|TRBJ2-7|NA|TRBD1
TGTGCCATCAGTGAGTCTGGACAGGGCCCCTACGAGCAGTACTTC
CAISESGQGPYEQYF
>TRBV18|TRBJ2-1|NA|NA
TGTGCCAGCTCACCATTAGCGACTGACAATGAGCAGTTCTTC
CASSPLATDNEQFF
>TRBV30|TRBJ1-2|NA|NA
TGTGCCTGGATGGGGGACACGCAAGGCTACACCTTC
CAWMGDTQGYTF
>TRBV27|TRBJ2-3|NA|NA
TGTGCCAGCAGTCCCTTAGATCGTGATACGCAGTATTTT
CASSPLDRDTQYF
>TRBV11-2|TRBJ2-7|NA|NA
TGTGCCAGCAGCCCACACAGGGACGGCGAGCAGTACTTC
CASSPHRDGEQYF
>TRBV5-6|TRBJ1-3|once|TRBD1
TGTGCCAGCAGCCCCGTAGACAGGGGGCCGGGAAACACCATATATTTT
CASSPVDRGPGNTIYF
>TRBV1|TRBJ1-1|NA|NA
TGCACCAGCAGCCAAGCGGGTAGGACAGGGACCACTGAAGCTTACAGGACAGGGACCACTGAAGCTTTCTTT
CTSSQAGRTGTTEAYRTGTTEAFF
>TRBV29-1|TRBJ2-2|few|TRBD1
TGCAGCGTCTCGGGGACAGGGGACGCCGGGGAGCTGTTTTTT
CSVSGTGDAGELFF
>TRBV6-4|TRBJ1-1|NA|NA
TGTGCCAGCAGTAACCCAGGGGAGACTGAAGCTTTCTTT
CASSNPGETEAFF
>TRBV25-1|TRBJ1-3|once|NA
TGTGCCAGCAGTGAAGAGGCGGGAGGGCTCTCTGGAAACACCATATATTTT
CASSEEAGGLSGNTIYF
>TRBV27|TRBJ2-3|NA|NA
TGTGCCAGCAGGCCGACAGCCACAGATACGCAGTATTTT
CASRPTATDTQYF
>TRBV7-2|TRBJ1-2|NA|TRBD1
TGTGCCAGCAGCCCGCGGACAGGGAAGGATGGCTACACCTTC
CASSPRTGKDGYTF
>TRBV7-2|TRBJ1-2|NA|TRBD1
TGTGCCAGCAGCCCACAGGGGGGTCCTGAGGGCTACACCTTC
CASSPQGGPEGYTF
>TRBV7-9|TRBJ1-2|NA|TRBD1
TGTGCCAGCAGCGGCGGACAGGGCGGGAGCTATGGCTACACCTTC
CASSGGQGGSYGYTF